These T cell receptor beta chains were read from a single sample in a study of cytomegalovirus exposure and HLA in healthy donors. Sequencing used immunoSEQ multiplex PCR; TCRdb keeps in-frame clones, though not all of them. The sample includes approximately 100,000 clones, about 70% of them seen just once. Source material: PBMCs. Every receptor here comes from a woman in her late teens or twenties in good health and CMV-seropositive. Both conserved end residues are part of each CDR3. D genes are given only for firm matches. Rows may omit the clone size; those that give it use once, few, many or a size class.

V	D	J	size	DNA	CDR3
TRBV7-8	NA	TRBJ1-2	NA	TGTGCCAGCAGCTTAGGGCCCCTGGGCGCTAGGGAGGGCTACACCTTC	CASSLGPLGAREGYTF
TRBV6-5	TRBD1	TRBJ1-1	once	TGTGCCAGCAGATCCAGGACAGGCCGACGAGGGGCTTTCTTT	CASRSRTGRRGAFF
TRBV7-2	NA	TRBJ1-2	NA	TGTGCCAGCAGCTTTGGCCCCCACTATGGCTACACCTTC	CASSFGPHYGYTF
TRBV5-6	TRBD1	TRBJ1-2	NA	TGTGCCAGCAGCTTTCCAGGGGGCGGTGGCTACACCTTC	CASSFPGGGGYTF
TRBV4-3	TRBD2	TRBJ2-7	medium-sized	TGCGCCAGCAGCCAAGACGCCGGGACTAGCGGCTACGAGCAGTACTTC	CASSQDAGTSGYEQYF
TRBV4-3	TRBD1	TRBJ2-2	NA	TGCGCCAGCAGCCACCCAGGGGGGGACAGGGAGGACACCGGGGAGCTGTTTTTT	CASSHPGGDREDTGELFF
TRBV7-6	NA	TRBJ2-7	NA	TGTGCCAGCAGCTTAGCGGGAGACTACGAGCAGTACTTC	CASSLAGDYEQYF
TRBV19	NA	TRBJ1-1	once	TGTGCCAGTAGTATCGCCCCCGCTCCAGGGGTGAACACTGAAGCTTTCTTT	CASSIAPAPGVNTEAFF
TRBV28	NA	TRBJ2-7	NA	TGTGCCAGCAGTAGACGGGCCTACGAGCAGTACTTC	CASSRRAYEQYF
TRBV4-1	NA	TRBJ2-1	NA	TGCGCCAGCAGCCAAGAGACTATAAGGAGGAATGAGCAGTTCTTC	CASSQETIRRNEQFF
TRBV30	TRBD2	TRBJ2-1	NA	TGTGCCTGGAGTTTTCTAGCGGGAGAGAATGAGCAGTTCTTC	CAWSFLAGENEQFF
TRBV21-1	NA	TRBJ2-5	NA	TGTGCCAGCAGCAAAGAGCCAGCGGGCGCCCGGGGGGACTTC	CASSKEPAGARGDF
TRBV5-4	NA	TRBJ2-5	once	TGTGCCAGCAGCTTGGTAGGACAGATTGGTCAAGAGACCCAGTACTTC	CASSLVGQIGQETQYF
TRBV5-6	TRBD2	TRBJ2-3	NA	TGTGCCAGCAACGGACTAGCGGGCACAGATACGCAGTATTTT	CASNGLAGTDTQYF
TRBV7-6	TRBD2	TRBJ2-7	once	TGTGCCAGCAGCTTAAGCGCGGGACTAGCTTCCGAGCAGTACTTC	CASSLSAGLASEQYF
TRBV6-6	NA	TRBJ2-3	NA	TGTGCCAGCAGTGGACAGAAAGATACGCAGTATTTT	CASSGQKDTQYF